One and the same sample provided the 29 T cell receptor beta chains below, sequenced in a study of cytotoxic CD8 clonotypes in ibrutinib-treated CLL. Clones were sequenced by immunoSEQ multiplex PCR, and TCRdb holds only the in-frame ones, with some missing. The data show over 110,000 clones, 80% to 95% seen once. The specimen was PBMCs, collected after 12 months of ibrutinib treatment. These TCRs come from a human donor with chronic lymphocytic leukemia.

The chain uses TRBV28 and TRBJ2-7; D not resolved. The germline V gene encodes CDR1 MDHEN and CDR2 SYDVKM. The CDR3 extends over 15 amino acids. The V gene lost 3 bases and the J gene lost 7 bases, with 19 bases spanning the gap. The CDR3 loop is CASSFVGSTSGEQYF. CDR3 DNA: TGTGCCAGCAGTTTCGTGGGGTCGACGTCGGGTGAGCAGTACTTC. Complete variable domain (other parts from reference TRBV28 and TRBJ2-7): DVKVTQSSRYLVKRTGEKVFLECVQDMDHENMFWYRQDPGLGLRLIYFSYDVKMKEKGDIPEGYSVSREKKERFSLILESASTNQTSMYLCASSFVGSTSGEQYFGPGTRLTVT.

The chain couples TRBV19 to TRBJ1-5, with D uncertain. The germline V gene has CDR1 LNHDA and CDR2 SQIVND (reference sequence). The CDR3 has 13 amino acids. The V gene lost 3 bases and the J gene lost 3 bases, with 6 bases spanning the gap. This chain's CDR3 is CASSISLNQPQHF. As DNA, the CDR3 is TGTGCCAGTAGTATCTCCCTCAATCAGCCCCAGCATTTT.

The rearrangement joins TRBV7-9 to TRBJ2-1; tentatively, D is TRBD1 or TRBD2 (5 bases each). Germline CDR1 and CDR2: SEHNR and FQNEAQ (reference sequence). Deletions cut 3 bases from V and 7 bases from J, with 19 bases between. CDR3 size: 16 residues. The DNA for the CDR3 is TGTGCCAGCAGCTTCTTGTATACCGGTTGGGGGAATGAGCAGTTCTTC. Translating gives CASSFLYTGWGNEQFF.

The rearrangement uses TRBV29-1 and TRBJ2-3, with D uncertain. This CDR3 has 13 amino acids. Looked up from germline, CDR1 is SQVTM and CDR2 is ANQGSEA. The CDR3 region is CVITALFGDTQYF. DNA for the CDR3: TGCGTTATCACGGCCCTTTTCGGAGATACGCAGTATTTT.

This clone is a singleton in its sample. CDR3 sequence reads: CASSPPQGPMNTEAFF. In DNA form, the CDR3 reads TGTGCCAGCTCACCACCCCAGGGACCGATGAACACTGAAGCTTTCTTT. The chain has TRBV18 and TRBJ1-1, with D perhaps matching TRBD1 (5 bases). With 0 bases removed from V and 0 bases from J, the gap between germline ends came to 11 bases. The CDR3 covers 16 residues. Germline V gene data show CDR1 as KGHSH and CDR2 as LQKENI.

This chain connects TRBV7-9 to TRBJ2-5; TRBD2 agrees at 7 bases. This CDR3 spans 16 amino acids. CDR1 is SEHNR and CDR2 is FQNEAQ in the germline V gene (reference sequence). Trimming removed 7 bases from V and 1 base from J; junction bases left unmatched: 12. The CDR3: CASKREGLSPQETQYF. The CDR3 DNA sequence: TGTGCCAGCAAGAGGGAGGGCCTCTCACCCCAAGAGACCCAGTACTTC.

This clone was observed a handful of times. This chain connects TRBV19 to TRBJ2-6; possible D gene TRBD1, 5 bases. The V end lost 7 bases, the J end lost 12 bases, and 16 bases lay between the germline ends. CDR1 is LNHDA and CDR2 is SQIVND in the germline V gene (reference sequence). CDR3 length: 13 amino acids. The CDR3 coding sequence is TGTGCCAGTACCCCCCAGGGTCGATCCGTCCTGACTTTC. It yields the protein CASTPQGRSVLTF.

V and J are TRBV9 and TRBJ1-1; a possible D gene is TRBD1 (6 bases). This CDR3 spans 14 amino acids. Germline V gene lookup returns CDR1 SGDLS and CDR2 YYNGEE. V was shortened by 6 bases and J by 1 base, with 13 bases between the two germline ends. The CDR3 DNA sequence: TGTGCCAGCACCAAGTGGGGGCAGAACACTGAAGCTTTCTTT. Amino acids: CASTKWGQNTEAFF.

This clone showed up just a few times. CDR3 in amino acids: CASSGTGDNEQFF. The CDR3 DNA reads as TGTGCCAGCTCAGGGACAGGGGACAATGAGCAGTTCTTC. The genes are TRBV18 and TRBJ2-1, with 10 bases identical to TRBD1. The CDR3 loop spans 13 amino acids. Germline V gives CDR1 KGHSH, CDR2 LQKENI. V was clipped by 5 bases and J by 5 bases; unmatched bases: 0.

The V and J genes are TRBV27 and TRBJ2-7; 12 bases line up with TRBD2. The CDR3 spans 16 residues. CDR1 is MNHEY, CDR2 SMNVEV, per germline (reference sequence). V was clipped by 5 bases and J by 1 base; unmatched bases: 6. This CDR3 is CASSARLAGVSYEQYF. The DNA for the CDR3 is TGTGCCAGCAGTGCCCGACTAGCGGGAGTGTCCTACGAGCAGTACTTC.

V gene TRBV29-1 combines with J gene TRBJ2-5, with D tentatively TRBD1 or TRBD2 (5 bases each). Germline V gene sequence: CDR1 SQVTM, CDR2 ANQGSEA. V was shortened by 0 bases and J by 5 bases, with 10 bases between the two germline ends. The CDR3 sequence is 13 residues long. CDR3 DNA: TGCAGCGTTGAAGAACCCGGGACGGAGACCCAGTACTTC. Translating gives CSVEEPGTETQYF.

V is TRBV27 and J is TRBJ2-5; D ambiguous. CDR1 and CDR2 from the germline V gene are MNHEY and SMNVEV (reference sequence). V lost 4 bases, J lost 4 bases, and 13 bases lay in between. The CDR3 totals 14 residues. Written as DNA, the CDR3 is TGTGCCAGCAGTTCGGACCTTTGGGGAGAGACCCAGTACTTC. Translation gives CASSSDLWGETQYF.

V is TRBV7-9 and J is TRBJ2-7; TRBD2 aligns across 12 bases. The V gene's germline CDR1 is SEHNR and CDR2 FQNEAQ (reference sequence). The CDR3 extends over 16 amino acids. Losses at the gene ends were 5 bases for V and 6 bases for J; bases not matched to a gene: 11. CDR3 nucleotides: TGTGCCAGCAGCAAAGAGGGGGGACTAGCGGGCTCCGAGCAGTACTTC. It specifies CASSKEGGLAGSEQYF.

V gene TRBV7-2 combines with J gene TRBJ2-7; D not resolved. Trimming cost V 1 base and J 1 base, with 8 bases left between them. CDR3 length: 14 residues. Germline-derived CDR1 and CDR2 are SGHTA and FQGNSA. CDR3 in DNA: TGTGCCAGCAGCTTAGTTGGGCAGTCCTACGAGCAGTACTTC. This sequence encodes CASSLVGQSYEQYF.

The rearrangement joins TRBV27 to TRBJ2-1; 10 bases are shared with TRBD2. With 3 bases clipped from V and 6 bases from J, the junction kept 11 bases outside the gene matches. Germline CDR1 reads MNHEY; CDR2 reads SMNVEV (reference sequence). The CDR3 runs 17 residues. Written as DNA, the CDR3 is TGTGCCAGCAGTTTGGCGGCTAGCGGGAGTTTTGGCAATGAGCAGTTCTTC. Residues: CASSLAASGSFGNEQFF.

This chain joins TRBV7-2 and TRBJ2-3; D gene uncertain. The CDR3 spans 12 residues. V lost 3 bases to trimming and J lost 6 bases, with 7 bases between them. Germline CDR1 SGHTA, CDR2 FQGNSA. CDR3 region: CASSFLGDTQYF. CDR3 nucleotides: TGTGCCAGCAGCTTTTTAGGGGATACGCAGTATTTT.

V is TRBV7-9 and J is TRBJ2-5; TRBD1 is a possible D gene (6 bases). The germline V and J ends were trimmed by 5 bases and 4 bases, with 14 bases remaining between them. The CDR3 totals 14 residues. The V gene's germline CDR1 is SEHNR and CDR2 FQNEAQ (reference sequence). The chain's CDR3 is CASSLGQSGETQYF. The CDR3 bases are TGTGCCAGCAGCCTAGGACAGAGCGGAGAGACCCAGTACTTC.

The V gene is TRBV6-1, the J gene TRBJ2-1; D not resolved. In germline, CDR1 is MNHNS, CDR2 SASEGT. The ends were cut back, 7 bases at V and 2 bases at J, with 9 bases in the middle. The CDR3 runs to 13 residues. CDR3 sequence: CASIGFAYNEQFF. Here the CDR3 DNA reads TGTGCCAGCATCGGGTTTGCCTACAATGAGCAGTTCTTC.

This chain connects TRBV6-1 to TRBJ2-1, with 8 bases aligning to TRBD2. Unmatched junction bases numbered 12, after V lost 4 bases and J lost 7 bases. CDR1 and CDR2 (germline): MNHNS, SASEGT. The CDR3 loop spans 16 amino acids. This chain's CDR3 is CASSGLGGRGGNEQFF. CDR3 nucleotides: TGTGCCAGCAGTGGTTTAGGCGGACGGGGGGGTAATGAGCAGTTCTTC.

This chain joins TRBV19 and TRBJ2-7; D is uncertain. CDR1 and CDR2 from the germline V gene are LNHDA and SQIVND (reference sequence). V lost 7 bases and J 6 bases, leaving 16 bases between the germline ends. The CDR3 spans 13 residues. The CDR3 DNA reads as TGTGCCAGTAACACCGTGTGGAGTGGCGAGCAGTACTTC. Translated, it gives CASNTVWSGEQYF.

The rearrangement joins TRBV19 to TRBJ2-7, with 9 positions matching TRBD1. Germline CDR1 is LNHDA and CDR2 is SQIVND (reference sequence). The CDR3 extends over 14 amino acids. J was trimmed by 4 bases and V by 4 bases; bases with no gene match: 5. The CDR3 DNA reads TGTGCCAGTAGTACGGGACAGGGCCTTTACGAGCAGTACTTC. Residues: CASSTGQGLYEQYF.

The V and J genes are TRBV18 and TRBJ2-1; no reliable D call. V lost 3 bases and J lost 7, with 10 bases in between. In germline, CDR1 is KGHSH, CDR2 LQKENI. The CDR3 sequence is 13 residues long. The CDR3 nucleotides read TGTGCCAGCTCACCCCAAAAGAAAAATGAGCAGTTCTTC. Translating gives CASSPQKKNEQFF.

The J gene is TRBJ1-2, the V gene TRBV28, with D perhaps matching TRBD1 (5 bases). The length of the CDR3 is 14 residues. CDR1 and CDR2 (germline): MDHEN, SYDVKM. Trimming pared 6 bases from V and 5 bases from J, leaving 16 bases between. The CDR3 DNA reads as TGTGCCAGCAGCATCGAGACAGCGCTATATGGCTACACCTTC. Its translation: CASSIETALYGYTF.

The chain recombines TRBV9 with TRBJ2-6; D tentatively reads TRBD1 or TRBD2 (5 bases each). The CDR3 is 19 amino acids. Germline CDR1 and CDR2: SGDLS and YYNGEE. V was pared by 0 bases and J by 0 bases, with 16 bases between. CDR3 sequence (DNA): TGTGCCAGCAGCGTAGAGGTGGGGCAGAGGGTCTCTGGGGCCAACGTCCTGACTTTC. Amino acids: CASSVEVGQRVSGANVLTF.

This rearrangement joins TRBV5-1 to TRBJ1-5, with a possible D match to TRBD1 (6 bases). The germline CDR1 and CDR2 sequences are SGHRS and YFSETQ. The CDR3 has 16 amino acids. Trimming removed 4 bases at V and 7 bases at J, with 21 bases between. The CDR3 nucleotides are TGCGCCAGCAGCGAGGACCCGAGGGGGACGGGGCAGCCCCAGCATTTT. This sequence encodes CASSEDPRGTGQPQHF.

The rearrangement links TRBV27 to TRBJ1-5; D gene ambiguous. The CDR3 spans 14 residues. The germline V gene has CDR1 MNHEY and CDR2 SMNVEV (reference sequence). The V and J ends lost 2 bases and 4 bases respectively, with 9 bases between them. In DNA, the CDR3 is TGTGCCAGCAGTTTAGTACTAGGAAATCAGCCCCAGCATTTT. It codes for CASSLVLGNQPQHF.

CDR3 amino acids: CASAAQDRGLGELFF. CDR3 bases: TGTGCCAGTGCCGCACAGGACAGGGGACTCGGGGAGCTGTTTTTT. The chain employs TRBV19 and TRBJ2-2, with 9 positions matching TRBD1. CDR1 is LNHDA, CDR2 SQIVND, per germline (reference sequence). Trimming removed 8 bases from V and 7 bases from J; junction bases left unmatched: 11. There are 15 residues in the CDR3.

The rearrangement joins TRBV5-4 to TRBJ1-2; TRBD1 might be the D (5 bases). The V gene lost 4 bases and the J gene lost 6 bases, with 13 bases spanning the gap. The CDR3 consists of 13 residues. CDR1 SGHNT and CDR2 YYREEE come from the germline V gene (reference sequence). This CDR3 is CASSQQGDNGYTF. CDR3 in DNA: TGTGCCAGCAGCCAACAAGGGGATAATGGCTACACCTTC.

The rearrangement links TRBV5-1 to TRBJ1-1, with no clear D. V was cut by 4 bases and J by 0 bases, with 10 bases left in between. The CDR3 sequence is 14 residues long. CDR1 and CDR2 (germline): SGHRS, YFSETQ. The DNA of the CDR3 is TGCGCCAGCAGCCCAAGACGGCTGAACACTGAAGCTTTCTTT. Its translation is CASSPRRLNTEAFF.